This TCR beta chain was recorded in a study of blood T cell repertoires in COVID-19. Across the study: Sites across the United States, Italy and Spain contributed samples from acute and convalescent COVID-19. Nucleic acid was either cDNA or gDNA, and it came from T cells, B-cell-depleted T cells, or PBMCs.

J gave up 6 bases and V 5 bases, and 7 bases lay outside the gene matches. The V gene's germline CDR1 is SGHRS and CDR2 YFSETQ. The CDR3 contains 16 residues. How the authors handled the data: Estimation of nucleated cell counts relied on the amplification of reference gene primers. The data were produced by immunoSEQ multiplex PCR, yet TCRdb's version contains in-frame clones alone and is incomplete. V and J calls plus clone size are reproduced from that table; the DNA served to infer D and trimming. The table has around 9,500 clones, 91% seen once. V and J are TRBV5-1 and TRBJ2-2; 13 bases agree with TRBD2. The TCR sequence derives from a woman in her fifties or sixties with active COVID-19. Specimen: peripheral blood. The CDR3: CASSSPGLAGPGELFF. For the CDR3, the DNA is TGCGCCAGCAGTTCCCCGGGACTAGCGGGACCCGGGGAGCTGTTTTTT.